The 27 T cell receptor beta chains listed next were all sequenced from one sample in a study of control samples from healthy donors and cancer patients. Measured with immunoSEQ multiplex PCR; TCRdb has only the in-frame clones, and not every one. The data show 70,000 to 90,000 clones, roughly 94% seen once. Sequencing used blood. These TCRs come from a woman younger than 30 in good health.

The rearrangement links TRBV4-2 to TRBJ1-4; tentatively, D is TRBD1 (5 bases). Germline V lookup: CDR1 LGHNA, CDR2 YNFKEQ. V was shortened by 1 base and J by 2 bases, with 11 bases between the two germline ends. This CDR3 has 16 amino acids. The CDR3 DNA reads as TGTGCCAGCAGCCAAGGAATGGCAGGGACTAATGAAAAACTGTTTTTT. Protein: CASSQGMAGTNEKLFF.

The CDR3 is CAIAGPGGAGNQPQHF. CDR3 DNA sequence: TGTGCCATCGCGGGCCCCGGGGGGGCGGGCAATCAGCCCCAGCATTTT. This chain links TRBV19 with TRBJ1-5, with D perhaps matching TRBD1 (6 bases). The CDR3 sequence is 16 residues long. V was clipped by 10 bases and J by 2 bases, with 21 bases between them. In germline, CDR1 is LNHDA, CDR2 SQIVND (reference sequence).

This chain's CDR3 is CASSQGENSPLHF. The CDR3 nucleotides read TGTGCCAGCAGCCAGGGCGAAAATTCACCCCTCCACTTT. The gene calls are TRBV6-5 and TRBJ1-6, with D possibly TRBD1 on 5 matching bases. The CDR3 loop spans 13 amino acids. Germline V gene sequence: CDR1 MNHEY, CDR2 SVGAGI. Trimming took off 6 bases at V and 7 bases at J, with 10 bases between the two ends.

There are a few counts of this clone. This chain joins TRBV6-5 and TRBJ2-1, with TRBD1 matching 10 bases. CDR1 and CDR2 from the germline V gene are MNHEY and SVGAGI. The V and J ends lost 5 bases and 6 bases, in that order; junction bases with no gene match: 7. This CDR3 comprises 15 residues. CDR3 region: CASSQDRGGTNEQFF. As DNA, the CDR3 is TGTGCCAGCAGTCAGGACAGGGGGGGGACCAATGAGCAGTTCTTC.

The chain links TRBV29-1 to TRBJ2-5; no firm D call. This CDR3 has 13 residues. Germline V gene data show CDR1 as SQVTM and CDR2 as ANQGSEA. Trimming removed 3 bases from V and 1 base from J, with 9 bases in between. The CDR3 coding sequence is TGCAGCGTTGAGAAGCACCTCCAAGAGACCCAGTACTTC. It translates to CSVEKHLQETQYF.

This chain links TRBV28 with TRBJ2-7; 9 bases are shared with TRBD1. The CDR3 length is 16 residues. The V gene end was trimmed by 5 bases and the J gene end by 1 base; junction bases not matched to a gene: 9. Germline CDR1 MDHEN, CDR2 SYDVKM. The CDR3, as DNA: TGTGCCAGCAGTACGTCCGGGACAGGGAAATCCTACGAGCAGTACTTC. It specifies CASSTSGTGKSYEQYF.

The chain has TRBV27 and TRBJ1-2, with 7 bases fitting TRBD1. CDR1 is MNHEY and CDR2 is SMNVEV in the germline V gene (reference sequence). This CDR3 has 13 amino acids. Germline trimming cut 6 bases from V and 8 bases from J; bases unmatched to any gene: 9. This chain's CDR3 is CASREWGGQGYTF. In nucleotides, the CDR3 is TGTGCCAGCAGGGAATGGGGGGGACAGGGCTACACCTTC.

The rearrangement uses TRBV6-1 and TRBJ2-7; 8 bases map to TRBD1. The J segment lost 5 bases and the V segment lost 3 bases, leaving 15 bases of the junction unmatched. Per germline, CDR1 MNHNS and CDR2 SASEGT. This CDR3 region has 17 residues. CDR3 sequence: CASSDASRGQGRNEQYF. The CDR3, as DNA: TGTGCCAGCAGTGACGCCTCCCGTGGACAGGGACGGAACGAGCAGTACTTC.

The V and J genes are TRBV2 and TRBJ1-2, with 7 bases matching TRBD1. There are 17 residues in the CDR3. Trimming removed 0 bases from V and 8 bases from J; junction bases left unmatched: 15. The germline V gene has CDR1 SNHLY and CDR2 FYNNEI. The CDR3 nucleotides read TGTGCCAGCAGTGAAGCGAGTCCCGGGACAGCCGCTAGAGGCTACACCTTC. As protein: CASSEASPGTAARGYTF.

This clone was found once. This rearrangement joins TRBV19 to TRBJ2-1, with TRBD1 as a possible D gene (6 bases). Germline values: CDR1 LNHDA, CDR2 SQIVND (reference sequence). The CDR3 loop spans 14 amino acids. Trimming took 9 bases from V and 8 from J, leaving 20 bases between them. CDR3 loop: CASVTGSAADEQFF. CDR3 bases: TGTGCCAGCGTGACAGGTAGCGCTGCGGATGAGCAGTTCTTC.

This rearrangement joins TRBV7-9 to TRBJ1-3, with D uncertain. The CDR3 spans 15 residues. Germline V lookup: CDR1 SEHNR, CDR2 FQNEAQ (reference sequence). V was cut by 1 base and J by 1 base, with 8 bases left in between. The CDR3 reads CASSLVPGSGNTIYF. In DNA form, the CDR3 reads TGTGCCAGCAGCTTAGTGCCGGGTTCTGGAAACACCATATATTTT.

This clone was seen a few times. This rearrangement joins TRBV4-3 to TRBJ1-5; D unclear. The CDR3 covers 13 residues. Trimming left V 2 bases short and J 2 bases short, with 4 bases between. The germline V gene encodes CDR1 LGHNA and CDR2 YSLEER. The DNA for the CDR3 is TGCGCCAGCAGCCAATCGGGCAATCAGCCCCAGCATTTT. It encodes CASSQSGNQPQHF.

V is TRBV5-4 and J is TRBJ2-7, with a tentative D call TRBD1 (7 bases). Germline assignment: CDR1 SGHNT and CDR2 YYREEE (reference sequence). V was shortened by 4 bases and J by 6 bases, with 20 bases between the two germline ends. The CDR3 is 15 amino acids. The CDR3 protein is CASSQGGIIAREQYF. CDR3 DNA sequence: TGTGCCAGCAGCCAGGGGGGCATAATAGCGCGCGAGCAGTACTTC.

This chain connects TRBV3-1 (or the pseudogene TRBV3-2) to TRBJ2-1, with D perhaps given as TRBD1 or TRBD2 (5 bases each). Trimming took 3 bases from V and 3 from J, leaving 15 bases between them. Per germline, CDR1 LGHDT and CDR2 YNNKEL (reference sequence). CDR3 size: 16 residues. CDR3 in amino acids: CASSHYRGTLYNEQFF. In nucleotides, the CDR3 is TGTGCCAGCAGCCATTACCGAGGGACCCTCTACAATGAGCAGTTCTTC.

This sequence joins TRBV2 and TRBJ1-2; no definite D call. This CDR3 is 13 amino acids long. The V and J ends lost 5 bases and 0 bases respectively, with 7 bases between them. Germline CDR1 is SNHLY and CDR2 is FYNNEI. The CDR3 region is CASSYLPNYGYTF. CDR3 bases: TGTGCCAGCAGTTACCTGCCTAACTATGGCTACACCTTC.

This chain joins TRBV10-2 and TRBJ2-7; D remains unclear. The germline V and J ends were trimmed by 6 bases and 2 bases, with 14 bases remaining between them. Germline-derived CDR1 and CDR2 are WSHSY and SAAADI. This CDR3 is built from 14 residues. The CDR3 region has the DNA TGCGCCAGCAGATCACCGGACGGAGCCTACGAGCAGTACTTC. Translation gives CASRSPDGAYEQYF.

The V call is TRBV7-8, the J call TRBJ2-7; TRBD2 matches at 7 bases. Trimming removed 6 bases from V and 3 bases from J; junction bases left unmatched: 11. The length of the CDR3 is 15 residues. Germline V CDR1 and CDR2: SGHVS, FQNEAQ. CDR3 region: CASRSLVAGNYEQYF. The CDR3 DNA reads as TGTGCCAGCAGGTCTTTGGTAGCGGGCAACTACGAGCAGTACTTC. The whole variable domain, remainder taken from reference TRBV7-8 and TRBJ2-7, is GAGVSQSPRYKVAKRGQDVALRCDPISGHVSLFWYQQALGQGPEFLTYFQNEAQLDKSGLPSDRFFAERPEGSVSTLKIQRTQQEDSAVYLCASRSLVAGNYEQYFGPGTRLTVT.

This chain links TRBV6-6 with TRBJ2-7, with TRBD1 identical over 9 bases. V shed 5 bases, J shed 0 bases, and the junction held 5 bases outside the gene matches. This CDR3 has 15 residues. The germline CDR1 and CDR2 sequences are MNHNY and SVGAGI (reference sequence). The CDR3 loop reads CASSTGTGHSYEQYF. The CDR3 bases are TGTGCCAGCAGTACCGGGACAGGGCACTCCTACGAGCAGTACTTC.

This clone has a single count. J is TRBJ1-1 and V is TRBV6-5, with TRBD1 matching 9 bases. The ends lost 8 bases at V and 7 bases at J; junction bases unmatched: 14. Germline CDR1 reads MNHEY; CDR2 reads SVGAGI. CDR3 size: 15 residues. The CDR3: CASRQFTGGANEAFF. Written as DNA, the CDR3 is TGTGCCAGCCGCCAATTTACAGGGGGCGCGAATGAAGCTTTCTTT.

The chain employs TRBV11-2 and TRBJ2-7, with 7 bases lining up with TRBD1. This CDR3 region has 15 residues. The germline CDR1 and CDR2 sequences are SGHAT and FQNNGV. The trim removed 6 bases at V and 2 bases at J, leaving 10 bases unmatched. CDR3 protein: CASRLQGKLAYEQYF. The CDR3 bases are TGTGCCAGCAGGTTACAGGGGAAGTTGGCCTACGAGCAGTACTTC.

This sequence joins TRBV24-1 and TRBJ1-4; 7 nucleotides match TRBD1. The junction had 10 bases not matched to a gene; V was cut back by 3 bases and J by 7 bases. The CDR3 is 16 amino acids. CDR1 is KGHDR and CDR2 is SFDVKD in the germline V gene. This chain's CDR3 is CATSDPTQGKGEKLFF. Here the CDR3 DNA reads TGTGCCACCAGTGATCCGACACAGGGGAAGGGTGAAAAACTGTTTTTT.

This chain uses TRBV21-1 with TRBJ2-1; the D call of TRBD1 is as the table states it, not checked on the DNA. TRBV21-1 counts as a pseudogene. The CDR3 consists of 22 residues. The CDR3 reads CASNKSYQGLSGERGLYNEQFF. The CDR3 DNA reads TGTGCCAGCAATAAATCCTACCAAGGGCTATCGGGCGAGAGGGGGCTTTACAATGAGCAGTTCTTC.

V is TRBV20-1 and J is TRBJ1-4, with no clear D. The V end was cut by 4 bases, the J end by 7 bases, with 7 bases between. CDR3 length: 11 residues. Germline CDR1 DFQATT, CDR2 SNEGSKA (reference sequence). CDR3 protein: CSAIGSEKLFF. For the CDR3, the DNA is TGCAGTGCTATCGGATCTGAAAAACTGTTTTTT.

On this clone: In the same sample, other DNA sequences code for this CDR3. The chain couples TRBV12-3 or TRBV12-4 to TRBJ1-1, with 7 bases fitting TRBD1. Trimming cost V 6 bases and J 1 base; bases outside gene matches: 2. The CDR3 runs 13 residues. CDR3 loop: CASSRQGNTEAFF. In DNA, the CDR3 is TGTGCCAGCAGCCGACAGGGGAACACTGAAGCTTTCTTT.

This clone occurred a few times. The CDR3 sequence: CASSTQGAWQPQHF. In DNA, the CDR3 is TGTGCCAGTAGTACCCAGGGGGCTTGGCAGCCCCAGCATTTT. V and J are TRBV19 and TRBJ1-5, with TRBD1 identical over 8 bases. Trimming cost V 4 bases and J 7 bases; bases outside gene matches: 6. CDR3 size: 14 residues. Germline V gives CDR1 LNHDA, CDR2 SQIVND (reference sequence).

In its sample, this clone was seen once. In the same sample, other DNA sequences code for this CDR3. The CDR3 sequence is CASSLIQNSPLHF. As DNA, the CDR3 is TGTGCCAGCAGCTTAATCCAGAATTCACCCCTCCACTTT. This rearrangement joins TRBV7-3 to TRBJ1-6; D is unresolved. This CDR3 is 13 amino acids long. CDR1 is SGHTA, CDR2 FQGTGA, per germline. Deletions cut 1 base from V and 7 bases from J, with 5 bases between. The full variable domain, completed using reference TRBV7-3 and TRBJ1-6, is GAGVSQTPSNKVTEKGKYVELRCDPISGHTALYWYRQSLGQGPEFLIYFQGTGAADDSGLPNDRFFAVRPEGSVSTLKIQRTERGDSAVYLCASSLIQNSPLHFGNGTRLTVT.

The chain combines TRBV19 with TRBJ1-2; D is possibly TRBD1 (5 bases). The CDR3 spans 12 residues. V gave up 5 bases and J gave up 6 bases, with 10 bases separating them. In germline, CDR1 is LNHDA, CDR2 SQIVND (reference sequence). The CDR3 protein is CASSREGHGYTF. CDR3 bases: TGTGCCAGTAGTCGTGAGGGGCATGGCTACACCTTC. Drawing the rest from reference TRBV19 and TRBJ1-2, the complete variable domain is DGGITQSPKYLFRKEGQNVTLSCEQNLNHDAMYWYRQDPGQGLRLIYYSQIVNDFQKGDIAEGYSVSREKKESFPLTVTSAQKNPTAFYLCASSREGHGYTFGSGTRLTVV.